This entry lists 27 T cell receptor beta chains sequenced from one sample in a study of CD8 T cells in Susac syndrome. Random hexamers were used to reverse transcribe an amount of about 0.45 to 1 ug RNA. TCRdb redid the calling of the immunoSEQ multiplex PCR reads with MiXCR, one entry per CDR3 protein. Of 150,000 or so distinct CDR3 sequences listed, 85% to 95% are singletons. Sequenced sample: CD4+ T cells from PBMCs. The receptors shown here come from a human donor in good health.

The chain has TRBV3-1 and TRBJ1-1; D gene uncertain. V was clipped by 1 base and J by 5 bases, with 11 bases between them. There are 14 residues in the CDR3. Germline V gene data show CDR1 as LGHDT and CDR2 as YNNKEL (reference sequence). CDR3 sequence reads: CASSQVGFGTEAFF. CDR3 bases: TGTGCCAGCAGCCAAGTAGGTTTTGGGACTGAAGCTTTCTTT.

The gene calls are TRBV7-8 and TRBJ2-7, with 8 bases that match TRBD1. This CDR3 has 15 residues. The V and J ends lost 1 base and 5 bases, in that order; junction bases with no gene match: 7. CDR1 is SGHVS and CDR2 is FQNEAQ in the germline V gene. The CDR3 region is CASSLEFRTGNEQYF. CDR3 DNA sequence: TGTGCCAGCAGCTTAGAATTTCGGACAGGGAACGAGCAGTACTTC.

The chain employs TRBV3-1 and TRBJ1-5; D is unresolved. Trimming shortened V by 0 bases and J by 0 bases, and 9 bases separated the two germline ends. Germline values: CDR1 LGHDT, CDR2 YNNKEL (reference sequence). The CDR3 is 16 residues long. CDR3 in amino acids: CASSQDHRYSNQPQHF. The DNA of the CDR3 is TGTGCCAGCAGCCAAGATCACCGGTATAGCAATCAGCCCCAGCATTTT.

The gene calls are TRBV19 and TRBJ1-6, with 8 bases that match TRBD1. Germline lookup yields CDR1 LNHDA and CDR2 SQIVND (reference sequence). The length of the CDR3 is 12 residues. After removal of 6 bases from V and 8 bases from J, the junction contained 0 bases not matched to a gene. CDR3 sequence (DNA): TGTGCCAGTAGGGACAGGGATTCACCCCTCCACTTT. Translation: CASRDRDSPLHF. Full variable domain (missing parts from reference TRBV19 and TRBJ1-6): DGGITQSPKYLFRKEGQNVTLSCEQNLNHDAMYWYRQDPGQGLRLIYYSQIVNDFQKGDIAEGYSVSREKKESFPLTVTSAQKNPTAFYLCASRDRDSPLHFGNGTRLTVT.

The chain uses TRBV19 and TRBJ2-7; TRBD1 matches 7 bases. CDR1 LNHDA and CDR2 SQIVND come from the germline V gene (reference sequence). CDR3 length: 15 residues. Trimming at V came to 6 bases and at J to 6 bases, leaving 14 bases not matched to a gene. In DNA, the CDR3 is TGTGCCAGTAGATCCACAGGGGCCGAAGCTCGCGAGCAGTACTTC. Protein product: CASRSTGAEAREQYF.

This clonotype was found once. The CDR3 loop is CASSPARRPSYGYTF. CDR3 DNA sequence: TGTGCCAGCTCACCCGCCCGACGTCCTTCGTATGGCTACACCTTC. V is TRBV18 and J is TRBJ1-2, with no clear D. Germline assignment: CDR1 KGHSH and CDR2 LQKENI. CDR3 length: 15 amino acids. V was clipped by 3 bases and J by 5 bases, with 16 bases between them.

The V call is TRBV4-1, the J call TRBJ2-7; possibly TRBD1 for D (6 bases). The ends were cut back, 2 bases at V and 4 bases at J, with 15 bases in the middle. Looked up from germline, CDR1 is MGHRA and CDR2 is YSYEKL. The CDR3 is 15 residues long. The CDR3, as DNA: TGCGCCAGCAGCCAACCGACCGGGACACCTTACGAGCAGTACTTC. Its protein product is CASSQPTGTPYEQYF.

The chain uses TRBV5-1 and TRBJ2-6; D unresolved. Germline V gene sequence: CDR1 SGHRS, CDR2 YFSETQ. The CDR3 is 14 amino acids. V was pared by 6 bases and J by 1 base, with 8 bases between. The CDR3 region has the DNA TGCGCCAGCAAGTACGGATCTGGGGCCAACGTCCTGACTTTC. It translates to CASKYGSGANVLTF. Based on the CDR3 plus reference TRBV5-1 and TRBJ2-6, the full variable domain is KAGVTQTPRYLIKTRGQQVTLSCSPISGHRSVSWYQQTPGQGLQFLFEYFSETQRNKGNFPGRFSGRQFSNSRSEMNVSTLELGDSALYLCASKYGSGANVLTFGAGSRLTVL.

The chain recombines TRBV20-1 with TRBJ2-5; TRBD1 or TRBD2 may be the D gene (5 bases each). CDR3 length: 13 amino acids. The V gene lost 3 bases and the J gene lost 5 bases, with 13 bases spanning the gap. The V gene's germline CDR1 is DFQATT and CDR2 SNEGSKA (reference sequence). CDR3 nucleotide sequence: TGCAGTGCTAGCGCTGGGGGAGTGGAGACCCAGTACTTC. Residues: CSASAGGVETQYF.

V usage is TRBV19 and J usage is TRBJ1-5; D not certain. Germline values: CDR1 LNHDA, CDR2 SQIVND (reference sequence). Trimming shortened V by 10 bases and J by 2 bases, and 9 bases separated the two germline ends. The CDR3 loop spans 12 amino acids. The CDR3 sequence is CATRGGNQPQHF. In DNA form, the CDR3 reads TGTGCCACAAGAGGTGGCAATCAGCCCCAGCATTTT.

This chain connects TRBV9 to TRBJ2-3; 7 nucleotides line up with TRBD1. The CDR3 spans 15 residues. Germline V gives CDR1 SGDLS, CDR2 YYNGEE. V gave up 1 base and J gave up 3 bases; unmatched junction bases: 5. The CDR3 DNA is TGTGCCAGCAGCGTAATCGAGGGGGCAACAGATACGCAGTATTTT. This encodes CASSVIEGATDTQYF.

The chain uses TRBV14 and TRBJ2-7; weak D call: TRBD2 (5 bases). The germline V and J ends were trimmed by 1 base and 3 bases, with 13 bases remaining between them. CDR1 is SGHDN, CDR2 FVKESK, per germline. The CDR3 sequence is 15 residues long. DNA for the CDR3: TGTGCCAGCAGCCAAGGACTACCAGAACTCTACGAGCAGTACTTC. Protein product: CASSQGLPELYEQYF.

The J gene is TRBJ1-2, the V gene TRBV20-1; D not certain. This CDR3 comprises 11 residues. V shed 4 bases and J shed 3 bases, with 6 bases lying between them. Germline V gene lookup returns CDR1 DFQATT and CDR2 SNEGSKA (reference sequence). This chain's CDR3 is CSATRDYGYTF. The CDR3, as DNA: TGCAGTGCTACGAGGGACTATGGCTACACCTTC.

This clonotype was counted once. The chain uses TRBV3-1 and TRBJ1-5; D call uncertain. Germline V CDR1 and CDR2: LGHDT, YNNKEL (reference sequence). The CDR3 is 14 amino acids. V lost 1 base and J lost 4, with 8 bases in between. CDR3 in amino acids: CASSQGHANQPQHF. The CDR3 coding sequence is TGTGCCAGCAGCCAAGGTCACGCAAATCAGCCCCAGCATTTT.

The chain recombines TRBV6-5 with TRBJ1-6, with a possible D match to TRBD1 (5 bases). The CDR3 has 16 amino acids. Trimming pared 4 bases from V and 6 bases from J, leaving 16 bases between. Germline loops: CDR1 MNHEY, CDR2 SVGAGI. CDR3: CASSSKWGLGNSPLHF. The DNA for the CDR3 is TGTGCCAGCAGTTCGAAATGGGGCCTCGGTAATTCACCCCTCCACTTT.

V is TRBV6-2 or TRBV6-3 and J is TRBJ1-5; D possibly corresponds to TRBD1 (5 bases). Germline assignment: CDR1 MNHEY and CDR2 SVGEGT. This CDR3 has 14 residues. The germline V and J ends were trimmed by 4 bases and 6 bases, with 13 bases remaining between them. The CDR3 DNA reads TGTGCCAGCAGTTTTGACAGACGGGGTCAGCCCCAGCATTTT. Residues: CASSFDRRGQPQHF.

DNA of the CDR3: TGCAGCGCGGTTAAGACAGGGAACACTGAAGCTTTCTTT. Protein product: CSAVKTGNTEAFF. The rearrangement uses TRBV29-1 and TRBJ1-1, with a possible D match to TRBD1 (6 bases). In germline, CDR1 is SQVTM, CDR2 ANQGSEA. The CDR3 consists of 13 residues. V lost 7 bases, J lost 1 base, and 13 bases lay in between.

The J gene is TRBJ2-5, the V gene TRBV29-1; maybe TRBD2 (5 bases). Germline V gene sequence: CDR1 SQVTM, CDR2 ANQGSEA. The CDR3 length is 11 residues. The germline V and J ends were trimmed by 5 bases and 5 bases, with 9 bases remaining between them. Written as DNA, the CDR3 is TGCAGCGTTCAAGGGAGTGAGACCCAGTACTTC. Translated: CSVQGSETQYF.

The chain employs TRBV29-1 and TRBJ2-3; 10 nucleotides agree with TRBD1. Germline V gene data show CDR1 as SQVTM and CDR2 as ANQGSEA. CDR3 size: 14 residues. Trimming took 7 bases from V and 4 from J; bases not matched to a gene: 8. The CDR3 protein is CSGKRQGASDTQYF. The DNA of the CDR3 is TGCAGCGGCAAGAGACAGGGGGCGTCAGATACGCAGTATTTT.

The chain uses TRBV24-1 and TRBJ2-5; 9 bases map to TRBD1. CDR1 is KGHDR and CDR2 is SFDVKD in the germline V gene. The CDR3 loop spans 15 amino acids. Losses at the gene ends were 1 base for V and 5 bases for J; bases not matched to a gene: 4. The CDR3 coding sequence is TGTGCCACCAGTGATTTTGTACAGGGGGCTGAGACCCAGTACTTC. Amino acids: CATSDFVQGAETQYF.

The rearrangement links TRBV6-1 to TRBJ2-2, with 10 bases fitting TRBD1. The germline V gene encodes CDR1 MNHNS and CDR2 SASEGT. Trimming removed 4 bases from V and 3 bases from J; junction bases left unmatched: 5. The CDR3 covers 16 residues. The CDR3 here is CASSGQGASDTGELFF. In nucleotides, the CDR3 is TGTGCCAGCAGTGGACAGGGGGCGTCGGACACCGGGGAGCTGTTTTTT.

The chain joins TRBV7-9 to TRBJ2-5, with TRBD1 matching over 11 bases. The germline V gene has CDR1 SEHNR and CDR2 FQNEAQ (reference sequence). The CDR3 sequence is 15 residues long. V lost 3 bases to trimming and J lost 5 bases; unmatched junction nucleotides: 5. DNA of the CDR3: TGTGCCAGCAGCTTTGGACAGGGGGCCGACGAGACCCAGTACTTC. Encoded protein: CASSFGQGADETQYF. Combining the CDR3 with reference TRBV7-9 and TRBJ2-5 gives the whole variable domain DTGVSQNPRHKITKRGQNVTFRCDPISEHNRLYWYRQTLGQGPEFLTYFQNEAQLEKSRLLSDRFSAERPKGSFSTLEIQRTEQGDSAMYLCASSFGQGADETQYFGPGTRLLVL.

The V and J genes are TRBV21-1 and TRBJ2-1; the listed D gene, TRBD1, was not tested against the DNA. TRBV21-1 is a listed pseudogene. This CDR3 region has 15 residues. The CDR3 sequence is CASSKVKDIYNEQFF. CDR3 coding DNA: TGTGCCAGCAGCAAAGTGAAGGACATCTACAATGAGCAGTTCTTC.

The chain uses TRBV9 and TRBJ1-3, with D perhaps TRBD1 (6 bases). V lost 6 bases, J lost 1 base, and 11 bases lay in between. CDR1 SGDLS and CDR2 YYNGEE come from the germline V gene. There are 14 residues in the CDR3. This CDR3 reads CASNKGGSGNTIYF. In nucleotides, the CDR3 is TGTGCCAGCAACAAAGGGGGATCTGGAAACACCATATATTTT.

The chain employs TRBV3-1 and TRBJ2-1; TRBD2 matches 10 bases. In germline, CDR1 is LGHDT, CDR2 YNNKEL (reference sequence). This CDR3 contains 17 residues. J was trimmed by 3 bases and V by 1 base; bases with no gene match: 6. CDR3 sequence: CASSQGDSGGIYNEQFF. CDR3 DNA: TGTGCCAGCAGCCAAGGGGATAGCGGGGGGATCTACAATGAGCAGTTCTTC.

This clonotype was seen more than once but under ten times. The CDR3: CASSLATGANYGYTF. The CDR3 nucleotides read TGTGCCAGCAGCTTAGCAACAGGGGCAAACTATGGCTACACCTTC. The gene calls are TRBV13 and TRBJ1-2; 7 positions agree with TRBD1. V shed 1 base and J 2 bases; nucleotides not matched to a gene: 4. Germline V gene lookup returns CDR1 PRHDT and CDR2 FYEKMQ (reference sequence). There are 15 residues in the CDR3.

This chain connects TRBV23-1 to TRBJ2-3; 7 bases fit TRBD1. TRBV23-1 is classed as an ORF, of uncertain function. The CDR3 has 18 amino acids. The V gene end was trimmed by 0 bases and the J gene end by 6 bases; junction bases not matched to a gene: 15. CDR3 in amino acids: CASSQSTQQETGADTQYF. Here the CDR3 DNA reads TGCGCCAGCAGTCAATCGACTCAACAGGAAACAGGGGCTGATACGCAGTATTTT.